The rows below give T cell receptor beta chains drawn from one sample of a study of blood T cell repertoires in COVID-19. Data came from immunoSEQ multiplex PCR; TCRdb stores just in-frame clones and leaves some out. The data contain some 90,000 clones, about 88% of them seen just once; the ten biggest clones take up around 1.3%. Sequences were obtained from peripheral blood. These receptors were collected from a man at least 80 years old with active or convalescent COVID-19. Both conserved end residues are trimmed from each CDR3. D genes are given only for firm matches.

cdr3_aa j_call v_call d_call
ASTGSGRVTGELF TRBJ2-2 TRBV9 TRBD2
ASSLGQVGDTIY TRBJ1-3 TRBV7-2 TRBD1
ASSVASGEYNEQF TRBJ2-1 TRBV18 TRBD2
ASSEGTDGYGYT TRBJ1-2 TRBV3-1/TRBV3-2 .
ASSEEDRTYNEQF TRBJ2-1 TRBV2 TRBD1
ASSSNRQLRGYT TRBJ1-2 TRBV28 .
ASSGTGRYGYT TRBJ1-2 TRBV16 TRBD1
ASSQSAGGGYGYT TRBJ1-2 TRBV23-1 TRBD1
ASSEPGLAGKLVDNEQF TRBJ2-1 TRBV7-3 TRBD2
ASSLTRTAYNEQF TRBJ2-1 TRBV7-9 .
ASSQPGSSTQY TRBJ2-3 TRBV14 .
ASSPSRDSGTTEAF TRBJ1-1 TRBV18 .
ASSRIPTDFNEKLF TRBJ1-4 TRBV4-1 .
ASSQELAGGGDEQF TRBJ2-1 TRBV4-2 TRBD2
ASSFTGSDNYGYT TRBJ1-2 TRBV6-5 .
ASRMTGLDIQY TRBJ2-4 TRBV25-1 TRBD1
ASSKQGPDTEAF TRBJ1-1 TRBV7-2 .
ASSRVSTGSGGELF TRBJ2-2 TRBV14 .
ASSITGTDSYEQY TRBJ2-7 TRBV19 TRBD1
SAVSGVKTEAF TRBJ1-1 TRBV29-1 .
ASSQGLGGTGTTGQY TRBJ2-7 TRBV4-3 .
SASGGNYEQY TRBJ2-7 TRBV29-1 TRBD1
ASSLARAQRATDTQY TRBJ2-3 TRBV7-9 .
ASRGLAGVSSDTQY TRBJ2-3 TRBV2 TRBD2
ASSPTDSNQPQH TRBJ1-5 TRBV18 .
ASSLFERPLEQY TRBJ2-7 TRBV28 .
SASGGSRAAEQY TRBJ2-7 TRBV29-1 TRBD2
ASSIPIGVSGNTIY TRBJ1-3 TRBV19 .
ASSIGWTGKSSNQPQH TRBJ1-5 TRBV19 TRBD1
ASSPPGGSEHTQY TRBJ2-3 TRBV18 .
ATSRESGNSPLH TRBJ1-6 TRBV18 .
ASSLGWGDSGRTDGYT TRBJ1-2 TRBV5-1 .
ASSLSGGPYEQY TRBJ2-7 TRBV5-1 TRBD2
ASSLQRQGARETQY TRBJ2-5 TRBV7-2 TRBD1
ASSSEHYGYT TRBJ1-2 TRBV12-3/TRBV12-4 .
AISVRQGGIAEAF TRBJ1-1 TRBV10-3 TRBD1
ATSRGMRLAGDEQF TRBJ2-1 TRBV15 TRBD2
AISERDSSLSYSNQPQH TRBJ1-5 TRBV10-3 TRBD1
ASSPLAGAKNIQY TRBJ2-4 TRBV18 TRBD2
ASSATTGGLTGELF TRBJ2-2 TRBV28 TRBD1
ASSQTTSGGYNEQF TRBJ2-1 TRBV4-1 TRBD2
ATRIQGVRDGYT TRBJ1-2 TRBV24-1 TRBD1
ASSLVGGSGGELF TRBJ2-2 TRBV5-4 TRBD2
AWSVGVAGGEQF TRBJ2-1 TRBV30 TRBD2
ASKDNTGSTDTQY TRBJ2-3 TRBV5-1 .
ASSLIPGGFGGNTIY TRBJ1-3 TRBV28 TRBD1
ASSRGLAAFSGANVLT TRBJ2-6 TRBV4-1 TRBD2
AINGEGFSYEQY TRBJ2-7 TRBV10-3 TRBD2
ASSLATGANVLT TRBJ2-6 TRBV5-1 .
ASSLTGTNTEAF TRBJ1-1 TRBV5-6 .
ASTAGLQHKQF TRBJ2-1 TRBV2 .
ATSDPRLAGEDTQY TRBJ2-3 TRBV24-1 TRBD2
ASSLREGGVYNEQF TRBJ2-1 TRBV7-8 .
ATGTGGVTEAF TRBJ1-1 TRBV10-3 TRBD1
ASSYRAGADTQY TRBJ2-3 TRBV14 .